Below are 8 T cell receptor beta chains sequenced from a single sample in a study of blood T cell repertoires in COVID-19. Some clones are missing from TCRdb's copy, which holds only in-frame ones; the method was immunoSEQ multiplex PCR. The table lists some 200,000 clones, around 80% of them singletons. Sequencing was performed on peripheral blood. The receptors here all came from a woman of 80 years or more with COVID-19, enrolled during active disease.

This clone was counted once. This chain joins TRBV21-1 and TRBJ1-2; the table gives TRBD1 as D, unverified against the DNA. TRBV21-1 is assigned pseudogene status. The CDR3 covers 14 residues. CDR3 sequence: CANPKMKGRYGYTF. CDR3 DNA: TGTGCCAACCCTAAAATGAAGGGGCGCTATGGCTACACCTTC.

V gene TRBV28 combines with J gene TRBJ1-2; tentatively, D is TRBD1 (6 bases). The germline CDR1 and CDR2 sequences are MDHEN and SYDVKM. Trimming cost V 6 bases and J 4 bases, with 21 bases left between them. The CDR3 sequence is 16 residues long. DNA for the CDR3: TGTGCCAGCAGCTATGACCCGGACAGTGTGGGCTATGGCTACACCTTC. This translates into CASSYDPDSVGYGYTF.

The chain carries TRBV6-5 and TRBJ1-5; D call uncertain. From germline, CDR1 is MNHEY and CDR2 SVGAGI. The CDR3 spans 12 residues. Trimming left V 8 bases short and J 2 bases short, with 7 bases between. The CDR3 coding sequence is TGTGCCAGCGGGGAGGGCAATCAGCCCCAGCATTTT. It specifies CASGEGNQPQHF.

This clone came up once. V usage is TRBV5-6 and J usage is TRBJ2-2, with D perhaps TRBD2 (6 bases). The length of the CDR3 is 13 residues. Germline V gene lookup returns CDR1 SGHDT and CDR2 YYEEEE. Trimming shortened V by 10 bases and J by 5 bases, and 15 bases separated the two germline ends. In DNA form, the CDR3 reads TGTGCCTCCAGAGGCCGGGGGACCGGGGAGCTGTTTTTT. It encodes CASRGRGTGELFF.

The V call is TRBV10-1, the J call TRBJ2-1; 11 bases map to TRBD1. This CDR3 is built from 15 residues. Germline V CDR1 and CDR2: WNHNN, SYGVQD (reference sequence). V shed 4 bases and J 4 bases; nucleotides not matched to a gene: 3. The CDR3 DNA is TGCGCCAGCAGTGCCGGACAGGGGGCTTACAATGAGCAGTTCTTC. It encodes CASSAGQGAYNEQFF.

The genes are TRBV2 and TRBJ1-1; maybe TRBD1 (6 bases). V shed 5 bases and J shed 4 bases, with 11 bases lying between them. Per the germline V gene, CDR1 is SNHLY and CDR2 is FYNNEI. This CDR3 region has 13 residues. Here the CDR3 DNA reads TGTGCCAGCAGTTACAGGGAAAGCACTGAAGCTTTCTTT. It translates to CASSYRESTEAFF.

The chain carries TRBV6-5 and TRBJ1-6; D is perhaps TRBD1 (6 bases). This CDR3 contains 14 residues. Germline V gene lookup returns CDR1 MNHEY and CDR2 SVGAGI. Trimming took 4 bases from V and 10 from J, leaving 14 bases between them. This chain's CDR3 is CASSLDSPRSPLHF. As DNA, the CDR3 is TGTGCCAGCAGTTTGGACAGTCCTAGGTCACCCCTCCACTTT.

The chain employs TRBV10-2 and TRBJ2-3; 8 bases align to TRBD2. The CDR3 runs 17 residues. The V gene end was trimmed by 6 bases and the J gene end by 2 bases; junction bases not matched to a gene: 13. The germline V gene has CDR1 WSHSY and CDR2 SAAADI. The chain's CDR3 is CASRLPRGAINTDTQYF. The CDR3 nucleotides read TGCGCCAGCAGGTTACCGCGGGGGGCCATTAACACAGATACGCAGTATTTT.